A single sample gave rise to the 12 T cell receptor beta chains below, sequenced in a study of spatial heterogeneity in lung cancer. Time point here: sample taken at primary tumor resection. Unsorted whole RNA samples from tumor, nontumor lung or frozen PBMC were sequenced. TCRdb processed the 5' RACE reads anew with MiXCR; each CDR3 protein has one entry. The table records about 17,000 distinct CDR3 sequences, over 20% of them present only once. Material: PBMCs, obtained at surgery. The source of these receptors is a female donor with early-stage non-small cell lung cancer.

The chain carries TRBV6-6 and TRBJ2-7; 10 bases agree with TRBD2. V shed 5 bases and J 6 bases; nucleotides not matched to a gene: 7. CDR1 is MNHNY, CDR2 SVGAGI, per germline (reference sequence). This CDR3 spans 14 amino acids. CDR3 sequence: CASSPSGSLGEQYF. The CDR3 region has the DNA TGTGCCAGCAGTCCTAGCGGGAGTTTAGGCGAGCAGTACTTC.

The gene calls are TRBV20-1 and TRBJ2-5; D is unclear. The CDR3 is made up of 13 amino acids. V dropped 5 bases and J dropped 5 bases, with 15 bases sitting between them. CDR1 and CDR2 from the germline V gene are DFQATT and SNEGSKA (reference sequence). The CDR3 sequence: CSAAPGAAETQYF. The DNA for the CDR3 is TGCAGTGCTGCCCCTGGTGCCGCCGAGACCCAGTACTTC.

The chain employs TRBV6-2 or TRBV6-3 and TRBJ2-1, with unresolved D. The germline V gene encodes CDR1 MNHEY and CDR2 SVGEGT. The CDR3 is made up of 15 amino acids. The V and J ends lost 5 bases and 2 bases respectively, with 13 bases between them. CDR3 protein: CASSQSRPAYNEQFF. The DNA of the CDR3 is TGTGCCAGCAGTCAGTCCCGGCCGGCCTACAATGAGCAGTTCTTC.

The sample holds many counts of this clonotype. CDR3 bases: TGCGCCAGCAGCCCGGGACTAGCGGGAAACTCCTACAATGAGCAGTTCTTC. This encodes CASSPGLAGNSYNEQFF. The chain is built from TRBV4-3 and TRBJ2-1, with 13 bases lining up with TRBD2. The CDR3 has 17 amino acids. Germline V lookup: CDR1 LGHNA, CDR2 YSLEER. Unmatched junction bases numbered 3, after V lost 4 bases and J lost 0 bases.

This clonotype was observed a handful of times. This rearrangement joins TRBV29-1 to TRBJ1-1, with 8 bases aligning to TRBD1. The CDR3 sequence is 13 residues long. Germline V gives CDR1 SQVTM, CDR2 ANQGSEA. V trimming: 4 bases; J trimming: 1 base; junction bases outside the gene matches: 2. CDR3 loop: CSVGTGTNTEAFF. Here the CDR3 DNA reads TGCAGCGTTGGGACAGGGACGAACACTGAAGCTTTCTTT.

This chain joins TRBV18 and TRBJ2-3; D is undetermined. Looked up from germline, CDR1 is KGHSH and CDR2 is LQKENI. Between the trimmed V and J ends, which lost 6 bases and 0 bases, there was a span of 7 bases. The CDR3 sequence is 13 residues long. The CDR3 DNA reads TGTGCCAGCTCCGCCTCTAGCACAGATACGCAGTATTTT. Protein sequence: CASSASSTDTQYF. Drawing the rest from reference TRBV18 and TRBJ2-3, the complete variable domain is NAGVMQNPRHLVRRRGQEARLRCSPMKGHSHVYWYRQLPEEGLKFMVYLQKENIIDESGMPKERFSAEFPKEGPSILRIQQVVRGDSAAYFCASSASSTDTQYFGPGTRLTVL.

As DNA, the CDR3 is TGCAGTGCCACTACGGACAGGGGCGGGCAAAAACTGTTTTTT. Protein: CSATTDRGGQKLFF. The rearrangement links TRBV20-1 to TRBJ1-4; 9 bases agree with TRBD1. Germline V gene data show CDR1 as DFQATT and CDR2 as SNEGSKA (reference sequence). This CDR3 comprises 14 residues. V was pared by 6 bases and J by 9 bases, with 11 bases of the junction left unmatched.

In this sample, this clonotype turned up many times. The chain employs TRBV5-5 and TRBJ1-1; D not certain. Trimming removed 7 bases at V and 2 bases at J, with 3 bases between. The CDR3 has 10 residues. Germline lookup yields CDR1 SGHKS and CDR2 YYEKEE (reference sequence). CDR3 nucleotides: TGTGCCAGCGGAAACACTGAAGCTTTCTTT. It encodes CASGNTEAFF.

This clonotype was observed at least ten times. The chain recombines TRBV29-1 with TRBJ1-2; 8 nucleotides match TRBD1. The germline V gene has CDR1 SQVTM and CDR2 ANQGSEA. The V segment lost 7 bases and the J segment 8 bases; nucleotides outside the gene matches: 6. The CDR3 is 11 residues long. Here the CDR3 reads CSGWTGLGYTF. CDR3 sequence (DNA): TGCAGCGGATGGACAGGGCTAGGCTACACCTTC.

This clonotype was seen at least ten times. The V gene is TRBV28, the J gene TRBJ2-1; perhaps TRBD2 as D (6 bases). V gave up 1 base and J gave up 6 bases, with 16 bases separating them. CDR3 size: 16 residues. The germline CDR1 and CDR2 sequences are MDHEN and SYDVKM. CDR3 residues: CASSLYGGIPPNEQFF. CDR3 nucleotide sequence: TGTGCCAGCAGTTTATACGGCGGGATTCCCCCCAATGAGCAGTTCTTC.

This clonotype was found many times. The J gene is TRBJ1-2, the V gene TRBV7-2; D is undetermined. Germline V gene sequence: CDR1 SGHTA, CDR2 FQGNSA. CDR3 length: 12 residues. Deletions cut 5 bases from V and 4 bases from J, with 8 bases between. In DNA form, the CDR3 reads TGTGCCAGCAGCGATGGAGCCTATGGCTACACCTTC. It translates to CASSDGAYGYTF.

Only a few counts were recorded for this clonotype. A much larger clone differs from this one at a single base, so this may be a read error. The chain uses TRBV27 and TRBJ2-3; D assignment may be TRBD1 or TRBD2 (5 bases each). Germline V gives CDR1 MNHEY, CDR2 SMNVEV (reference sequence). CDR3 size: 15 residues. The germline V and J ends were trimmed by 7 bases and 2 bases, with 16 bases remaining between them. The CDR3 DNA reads TGTGCCAGCATGGTCGGGACGACCTTCACAGATACGCAGTATTTT. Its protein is CASMVGTTFTDTQYF.